This paragraph reports one T cell receptor beta chain. The V and J ends lost 0 bases and 0 bases respectively, with 6 bases between them. CDR3 length equals 14 residues. Germline assignment: CDR1 SGHRS and CDR2 YFSETQ. This record belongs to a study of blood T cell repertoires in COVID-19. Study-wide context: Researchers got acute and convalescent COVID-19 samples from the United States, Italy and Spain. T cells, B-cell-depleted T cells, or PBMCs supplied cDNA or gDNA.

Authors' methods: For nucleated cells, counts were estimated from reference gene primer amplification. TCRdb's table, derived via immunoSEQ multiplex PCR, lists solely in-frame clones and lacks some. V, J and clone size were drawn from that table, and D and trimming were deduced from the DNA. The sample holds more than 200,000 clones; approximately 90% are singletons and the top ten take roughly 4.1%. What was sequenced was peripheral blood. This chain links TRBV5-1 with TRBJ1-1; D is unclear. The TCR originated in a man aged 50-60 years with acute or convalescent COVID-19. This CDR3 is CASSLEQLNTEAFF. CDR3 DNA: TGCGCCAGCAGCTTGGAACAACTGAACACTGAAGCTTTCTTT. Looking up the rest from reference TRBV5-1 and TRBJ1-1 gives the full variable domain: KAGVTQTPRYLIKTRGQQVTLSCSPISGHRSVSWYQQTPGQGLQFLFEYFSETQRNKGNFPGRFSGRQFSNSRSEMNVSTLELGDSALYLCASSLEQLNTEAFFGQGTRLTVV.